This T cell receptor (beta chain) is from a study of blood T cell repertoires in COVID-19. Study as a whole: The origin of the acute and convalescent COVID-19 samples was the United States, Italy and Spain. Nucleic acid was either cDNA or gDNA, and it came from T cells, B-cell-depleted T cells, or PBMCs.

Per the original methods: From reference gene primer amplification, estimates of nucleated cell counts were derived. Produced via immunoSEQ multiplex PCR; TCRdb's table is partial and in-frame only. For V, J and clone size, that table is used; D and trimming come from the DNA. The sample records about 200,000 clones, more than 65% being singletons. The CDR3 extends over 15 amino acids. V was pared by 7 bases and J by 8 bases, with 14 bases of the junction left unmatched. Germline values: CDR1 SGHRS, CDR2 YFSETQ. Material for sequencing was peripheral blood. The clonotype was recovered from a man over 45 with active or convalescent COVID-19. The gene calls are TRBV5-1 and TRBJ2-1; 8 bases are a match to TRBD2. The CDR3 loop reads CASSSLLAGTYEQFF. CDR3 nucleotide sequence: TGCGCCAGCTCCTCCCTCCTAGCGGGTACCTATGAGCAGTTCTTC.